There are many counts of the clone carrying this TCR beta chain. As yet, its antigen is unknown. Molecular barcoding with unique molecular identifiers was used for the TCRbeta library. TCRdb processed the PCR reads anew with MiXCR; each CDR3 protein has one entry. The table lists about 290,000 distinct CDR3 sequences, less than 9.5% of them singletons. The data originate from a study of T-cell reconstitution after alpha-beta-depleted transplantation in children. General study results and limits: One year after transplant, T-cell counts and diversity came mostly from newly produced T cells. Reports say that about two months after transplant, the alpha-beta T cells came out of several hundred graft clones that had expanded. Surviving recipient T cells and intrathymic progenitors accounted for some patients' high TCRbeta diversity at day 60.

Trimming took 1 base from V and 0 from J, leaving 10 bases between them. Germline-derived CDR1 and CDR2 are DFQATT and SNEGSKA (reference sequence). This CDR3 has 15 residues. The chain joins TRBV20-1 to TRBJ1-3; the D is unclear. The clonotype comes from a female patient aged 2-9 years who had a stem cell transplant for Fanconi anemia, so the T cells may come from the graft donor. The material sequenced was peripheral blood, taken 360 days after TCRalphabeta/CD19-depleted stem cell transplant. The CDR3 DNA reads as TGCAGTGCTAGAGCCCCAGAGAGCTCTGGAAACACCATATATTTT. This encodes CSARAPESSGNTIYF.